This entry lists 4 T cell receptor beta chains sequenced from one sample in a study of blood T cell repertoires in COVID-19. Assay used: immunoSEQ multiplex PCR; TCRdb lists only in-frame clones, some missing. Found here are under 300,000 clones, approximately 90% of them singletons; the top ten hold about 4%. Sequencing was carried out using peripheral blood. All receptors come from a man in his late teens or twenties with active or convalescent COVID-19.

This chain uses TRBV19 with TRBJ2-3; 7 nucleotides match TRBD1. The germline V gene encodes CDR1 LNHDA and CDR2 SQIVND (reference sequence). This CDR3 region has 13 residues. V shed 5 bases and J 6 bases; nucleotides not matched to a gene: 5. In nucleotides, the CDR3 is TGTGCCAGTAGTTTTACAGGGGACGATACGCAGTATTTT. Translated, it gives CASSFTGDDTQYF.

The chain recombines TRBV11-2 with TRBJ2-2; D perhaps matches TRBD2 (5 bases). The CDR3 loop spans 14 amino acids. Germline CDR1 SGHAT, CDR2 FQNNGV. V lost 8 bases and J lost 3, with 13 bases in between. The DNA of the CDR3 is TGTGCCAGCGGGCCCCCGAGGGACACCGGGGAGCTGTTTTTT. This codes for CASGPPRDTGELFF.

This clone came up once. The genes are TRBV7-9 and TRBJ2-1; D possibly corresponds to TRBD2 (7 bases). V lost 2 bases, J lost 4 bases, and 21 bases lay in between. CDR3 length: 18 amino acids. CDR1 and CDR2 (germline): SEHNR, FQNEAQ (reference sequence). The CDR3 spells CASSLKGGTSVGYNEQFF. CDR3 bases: TGTGCCAGCAGCTTAAAGGGGGGAACTAGCGTGGGGTACAATGAGCAGTTCTTC.

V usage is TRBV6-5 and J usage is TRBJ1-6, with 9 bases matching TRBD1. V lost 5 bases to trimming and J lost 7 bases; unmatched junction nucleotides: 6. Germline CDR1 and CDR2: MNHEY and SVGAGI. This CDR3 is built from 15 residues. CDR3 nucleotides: TGTGCCAGCAGTCTCTCCGGACAGGGGAATTCACCCCTCCACTTT. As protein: CASSLSGQGNSPLHF.